Shown below are 7 T cell receptor beta chains from a single sample sequenced in a study of blood T cell repertoires in COVID-19 (dated by TCRdb to about 2020). The method was the immunoSEQ multiplex PCR assay. The table comes from immuneACCESS by way of TCRdb, which keeps in-frame sequences with V and J called. Part of the clones is missing from these tables; in studies checked, under half for an unresolved V gene and the rest for unknown reasons. The sample profile shows under 450,000 clones; roughly 90% of them were found once. Together, the top ten hold 2.5% to 3% of the sample. Material: PBMCs or T cells enriched from blood (not recorded which). Every receptor here comes from a woman under 40 who had recovered from COVID-19.

The CDR3 spells CASSLGTGQGMPYNEQFF. CDR3 bases: TGTGCCAGCAGCTTAGGTACGGGACAGGGGATGCCCTACAATGAGCAGTTCTTC. J is TRBJ2-1 and V is TRBV7-9, with 10 positions matching TRBD1. The ends lost 1 base at V and 2 bases at J; junction bases unmatched: 8. Germline values: CDR1 SEHNR, CDR2 FQNEAQ (reference sequence). This CDR3 contains 18 residues.

This clone showed up just once. The same CDR3 arises from other DNA sequences in this sample as well. The V gene is TRBV4-2, the J gene TRBJ1-5, with a possible D match to TRBD1 (6 bases). In germline, CDR1 is LGHNA, CDR2 YNFKEQ. Trimming pared 0 bases from V and 4 bases from J, leaving 7 bases between. This CDR3 spans 14 amino acids. The CDR3 spells CASSQDRGNQPQHF. The CDR3 DNA follows: TGTGCCAGCAGCCAAGATAGGGGGAATCAGCCCCAGCATTTT.

In this sample, this clone turned up a few times. V gene TRBV5-1 combines with J gene TRBJ1-1; TRBD1 matches at 9 bases. CDR1 is SGHRS, CDR2 YFSETQ, per germline. J gave up 11 bases and V 4 bases, and 6 bases lay outside the gene matches. This CDR3 is built from 12 residues. The CDR3 DNA follows: TGCGCCAGCAGCACGGACAGGGGTGAGGCTTTCTTT. It is translated as CASSTDRGEAFF.

The CDR3 nucleotides are TGTGCCATCAGTGGGGAGACAGGGTCGAACACCGGGGAGCTGTTTTTT. Encoded protein: CAISGETGSNTGELFF. J is TRBJ2-2 and V is TRBV10-3; 7 nucleotides align to TRBD1. The trim removed 4 bases at V and 0 bases at J, leaving 5 bases unmatched. The CDR3 length is 16 residues. The germline V gene encodes CDR1 ENHRY and CDR2 SYGVKD.

This chain connects TRBV11-2 to TRBJ1-3; 8 bases agree with TRBD1. The trim removed 1 base at V and 7 bases at J, leaving 12 bases unmatched. The CDR3 is 17 amino acids. CDR1 SGHAT and CDR2 FQNNGV come from the germline V gene. The CDR3 sequence: CASSLVQGAQRGNTIYF. The CDR3 nucleotides are TGTGCCAGCAGCTTAGTTCAGGGGGCCCAGAGAGGCAACACCATATATTTT.

The chain combines TRBV19 with TRBJ2-7, with D possibly TRBD2 on 6 matching bases. Germline V CDR1 and CDR2: LNHDA, SQIVND (reference sequence). This CDR3 is built from 15 residues. Trimming removed 4 bases from V and 0 bases from J, with 13 bases in between. The CDR3: CASSTVLADSYEQYF. CDR3 in DNA: TGTGCCAGTAGTACGGTCTTAGCGGACTCCTACGAGCAGTACTTC.

This clone is a singleton in its sample. This chain connects TRBV5-1 to TRBJ1-5; a possible D gene is TRBD1 (5 bases). Trimming left V 0 bases short and J 5 bases short, with 15 bases between. The CDR3 runs to 16 residues. Germline loops: CDR1 SGHRS, CDR2 YFSETQ. CDR3 in DNA: TGCGCCAGCAGCTTGGGGGCAGGGATGGGCTATCAGCCCCAGCATTTT. Its protein is CASSLGAGMGYQPQHF.